One sample yielded the 6 T cell receptor beta chains listed below, sequenced in a study of blood T cell repertoires in COVID-19. The table came from immunoSEQ multiplex PCR; TCRdb's copy has only in-frame clones and leaves some out. Among hundreds of thousands of clones listed, 86% were seen once. The specimen sequenced was peripheral blood. Receptors originate from a woman in her twenties or thirties with active or convalescent COVID-19.

This chain connects TRBV11-2 to TRBJ1-1; the D gene is possibly TRBD1 (5 bases). The CDR3 loop spans 14 amino acids. Trimming cost V 0 bases and J 6 bases, with 11 bases left between them. The germline gives CDR1 SGHAT, CDR2 FQNNGV. CDR3 in amino acids: CASSLDGGRAEAFF. In DNA form, the CDR3 reads TGTGCCAGCAGCTTAGACGGGGGAAGGGCTGAAGCTTTCTTT.

J is TRBJ2-7 and V is TRBV5-5, with a possible D match to TRBD2 (5 bases). Deletions cut 3 bases from V and 5 bases from J, with 12 bases between. The CDR3 runs 13 residues. CDR1 is SGHKS and CDR2 is YYEKEE in the germline V gene (reference sequence). CDR3 DNA sequence: TGTGCCAGCAGCTATAGCGCGATCAACGAGCAGTACTTC. It yields the protein CASSYSAINEQYF. The whole variable domain, remainder taken from reference TRBV5-5 and TRBJ2-7, is DAGVTQSPTHLIKTRGQQVTLRCSPISGHKSVSWYQQVLGQGPQFIFQYYEKEERGRGNFPDRFSARQFPNYSSELNVNALLLGDSALYLCASSYSAINEQYFGPGTRLTVT.

The chain has TRBV5-1 and TRBJ2-7; possibly TRBD1 for D (6 bases). V lost 3 bases and J lost 7, with 23 bases in between. CDR3 length: 16 residues. Germline values: CDR1 SGHRS, CDR2 YFSETQ. CDR3 coding DNA: TGCGCCAGCAGCTCCGGCCAGACAGGCCGGTCGGGGGAGCAGTACTTC. Protein sequence: CASSSGQTGRSGEQYF. The full variable domain, with the rest looked up from reference TRBV5-1 and TRBJ2-7, is KAGVTQTPRYLIKTRGQQVTLSCSPISGHRSVSWYQQTPGQGLQFLFEYFSETQRNKGNFPGRFSGRQFSNSRSEMNVSTLELGDSALYLCASSSGQTGRSGEQYFGPGTRLTVT.

The chain is built from TRBV10-3 and TRBJ1-2; maybe TRBD1 (6 bases). CDR1 and CDR2 from the germline V gene are ENHRY and SYGVKD. The CDR3 runs 13 residues. The V and J ends lost 0 bases and 4 bases respectively, with 6 bases between them. In DNA, the CDR3 is TGTGCCATCAGTGAGTCAGGGGGCTATGGCTACACCTTC. Its translation is CAISESGGYGYTF.

The genes are TRBV10-3 and TRBJ1-6; 8 bases line up with TRBD1. V dropped 3 bases and J dropped 9; count of bases not matched to a gene: 16. This CDR3 is 18 amino acids long. In germline, CDR1 is ENHRY, CDR2 SYGVKD. The CDR3 DNA reads TGTGCCATCAGTGAACTCACGCTGACCGGGACAGGAGGTTCACCCCTCCACTTT. Translation: CAISELTLTGTGGSPLHF.

The chain recombines TRBV7-2 with TRBJ1-6; maybe TRBD1 (6 bases). With 5 bases removed from V and 1 base from J, the gap between germline ends came to 15 bases. CDR3 size: 17 residues. CDR1 is SGHTA and CDR2 is FQGNSA in the germline V gene. CDR3 DNA: TGTGCCAGCAGCCATAACAGGGTGAGGTCCTATAATTCACCCCTCCACTTT. It codes for CASSHNRVRSYNSPLHF.